These T cell receptor beta chains were read from a single sample in a study of blood T cell repertoires in COVID-19. Method: immunoSEQ multiplex PCR; TCRdb's copy keeps in-frame clones and lacks some. The repertoire consists of about 220,000 clones, with around three quarters occurring once and the leading ten covering more than 7%. Sequenced input: peripheral blood. These receptors were collected from a woman in her sixties or seventies with acute or convalescent COVID-19. Each CDR3 is given with its conserved first and last residue. Each record gives: CDR3 protein, J gene, V gene, D gene. The D gene is left open where the match is weak.

CASSPTGTPYNEQFF,TRBJ2-1,TRBV7-9,.
CASSRTGTGDTQETQYF,TRBJ2-5,TRBV3-1/TRBV3-2,TRBD1
CASSSTASSGANVLTF,TRBJ2-6,TRBV5-4,.
CASSFLRGPPYNEQFF,TRBJ2-1,TRBV7-3,.
CASSRQMNTEAFF,TRBJ1-1,TRBV27,.
CASSSWTSGGEEQFF,TRBJ2-1,TRBV7-2,TRBD2
CATSEQGLSYNEQFF,TRBJ2-1,TRBV24-1,TRBD1
CASSQVGGDGYTF,TRBJ1-2,TRBV4-3,.
CASSLDSSFNEKLFF,TRBJ1-4,TRBV5-6,.
CASSLLTGPTDTQYF,TRBJ2-3,TRBV27,.
CASSLDRGRADGYTF,TRBJ1-2,TRBV5-1,.
CASTLLEGQGTYEQYF,TRBJ2-7,TRBV5-1,TRBD1
CASSQRGALETQYF,TRBJ2-5,TRBV10-2,TRBD2
CASSVGQGPYNEQFF,TRBJ2-1,TRBV6-4,TRBD1
CASRATGPQETQYF,TRBJ2-5,TRBV7-9,.
CASSRNQLNSDTQYF,TRBJ2-3,TRBV18,.
CASSVGNGGASDTQYF,TRBJ2-3,TRBV9,TRBD2
CASTATLGGQETQYF,TRBJ2-5,TRBV6-5,TRBD2
CASSQGQSNSPLHF,TRBJ1-6,TRBV3-1/TRBV3-2,.
CASSWGQANSQPQHF,TRBJ1-5,TRBV7-2,TRBD1
CASSGLAEETQYF,TRBJ2-5,TRBV9,TRBD2
CASSSTGTLRYNEQFF,TRBJ2-1,TRBV14,.
CASSYGDGTEAFF,TRBJ1-1,TRBV6-5,.
CAWSTDRAAGELFF,TRBJ2-2,TRBV30,TRBD1
CAWRDRGADGYTF,TRBJ1-2,TRBV30,TRBD1
CASSPGGGTTNEKLFF,TRBJ1-4,TRBV5-4,.
CASSSGQFQYF,TRBJ2-3,TRBV7-3,.
CASSFTSGGANTQYF,TRBJ2-3,TRBV7-2,TRBD2
CASSPFRGGTGELFF,TRBJ2-2,TRBV6-5,TRBD2
CASRLGAGARTDTQYF,TRBJ2-3,TRBV12-2,.
CATRRQGNTEAFF,TRBJ1-1,TRBV6-5,TRBD1
CASSVGTHNTEAFF,TRBJ1-1,TRBV9,.
CASSYGTLLYGYTF,TRBJ1-2,TRBV6-2/TRBV6-3,.
CASSSQGGNSYEQYF,TRBJ2-7,TRBV7-2,TRBD1
CASSPQVVRGQETQYF,TRBJ2-5,TRBV19,.
CASSLGTGLSYEQYF,TRBJ2-7,TRBV27,TRBD1
CSVELADRGQETQYF,TRBJ2-5,TRBV29-1,TRBD1
CASSFGATGEQYF,TRBJ2-7,TRBV7-8,.
CASSSRLPGGFEQFF,TRBJ2-1,TRBV27,TRBD1
CASSLPLAGGYEQYF,TRBJ2-7,TRBV7-2,TRBD2
CASSPGDRGQETQYF,TRBJ2-5,TRBV5-1,TRBD1
CASSLGGSPNEKLFF,TRBJ1-4,TRBV5-1,.
CASSLGVETQYF,TRBJ2-5,TRBV7-9,.
CSAMRQGAGETQYF,TRBJ2-5,TRBV29-1,TRBD1
CASSEGGPLADTQYF,TRBJ2-3,TRBV2,.
CASSLRTGGMSNEQFF,TRBJ2-1,TRBV5-4,TRBD1
CASPSDRESEKLFF,TRBJ1-4,TRBV21-1,.
CASSGTGTSGGYTDTQYF,TRBJ2-3,TRBV12-5,TRBD2
CASSFQRGGQFF,TRBJ2-1,TRBV12-3/TRBV12-4,TRBD2
CASSPLTSMFANYGYTF,TRBJ1-2,TRBV28,.
CASSTTGTGGNTEAFF,TRBJ1-1,TRBV6-6,TRBD1
CASSVAQGTNEKLFF,TRBJ1-4,TRBV9,.
CASRGEAYSNQPQHF,TRBJ1-5,TRBV27,.
CASSLAGGPSDPYGYTF,TRBJ1-2,TRBV4-1,.
CASSRLAGGSDTQYF,TRBJ2-3,TRBV5-4,TRBD2